This TCR beta chain was sequenced in a study of blood T cells in healthy people across ages. Study-level findings and limits: Donor CMV status was unknown, possibly confounding expanded clonotype changes. Significant beta diversity loss was already apparent by age approximately 37, declining roughly linearly. Donors of long life had a larger count of naive CD4+ cells and greater diversity than aged donors.

It was with a sample-barcoded 5' primer and a J-beta primer mix that a second PCR of about 7 to 12 cycles was run. TCRdb re-called the 5' RACE reads with MiXCR, one entry per CDR3 protein. The table shows roughly 800,000 distinct CDR3 sequences, with about 25% occurring only once. A word on this clonotype: No antigen is known for it.

Germline V gene lookup returns CDR1 SEHNR and CDR2 FQNEAQ (reference sequence). The V gene lost 5 bases and the J gene lost 8 bases, with 10 bases spanning the gap. The CDR3 totals 12 residues. Separately, the same data were catalogued under a study of T cells of mothers and their children. Per that study: Slightly higher but non-significant overlap marked related mother-child pairs versus unrelated pairs.

The sequencing sample was made of blood. The V and J genes are TRBV7-9 and TRBJ2-1; weak D call: TRBD2 (6 bases). This receptor was taken from a boy younger than 18 in good health. CDR3 nucleotides: TGTGCCAGCAGCGCGGGGTGGGATGAGCAGTTCTTC. This encodes CASSAGWDEQFF.